A selection of T cell receptor beta chains follows, all from one sample in a study of a mutant IDH1 vaccine in newly diagnosed glioma. TCRdb's copy holds only in-frame clones and misses some; the assay was immunoSEQ multiplex PCR. The sample comprises about 38,000 clones, roughly 92% of which are singletons, and 15% to 20% rests with the top ten. The specimen was PBMCs, collected from a glioma patient treated with radiotherapy, temozolomide or both. The receptor source for this set is a man between 18 and 29 years old with glioma. Each CDR3 is given with its conserved first and last residue. Fields, in order: J gene, V gene, clone size, D gene, CDR3 protein, CDR3 DNA. The D gene is left open where the match is weak. Clone size is given for some rows only: seen once, a few or many times, or a class if the clone is expanded.

>TRBJ1-1|TRBV2|.|.
CASSGLAGDTEAFF
TGTGCCAGCAGTGGTTTGGCAGGGGACACTGAAGCTTTCTTT
>TRBJ2-6|TRBV27|.|.
CASSNRDAGTGANVLTF
TGTGCCAGCAGCAACAGGGATGCGGGAACTGGGGCCAACGTCCTGACTTTC
>TRBJ2-7|TRBV5-1|.|.
CASSLGQASYEQYF
TGCGCCAGCAGCTTGGGACAGGCATCCTACGAGCAGTACTTC
>TRBJ1-2|TRBV10-3|.|TRBD1
CAIRPGQGAVGYTF
TGTGCCATCAGACCGGGACAGGGGGCGGTCGGCTACACCTTC
>TRBJ2-3|TRBV2|.|.
CASSENTDTQYF
TGTGCCAGCAGTGAGAACACAGATACGCAGTATTTT
>TRBJ2-1|TRBV9|.|TRBD2
CASSVDGGSSYNEQFF
TGTGCCAGCAGCGTAGACGGCGGGAGTTCCTACAATGAGCAGTTCTTC
>TRBJ2-1|TRBV27|.|TRBD2
CASRLAGDFEQFF
TGTGCCAGCAGGCTAGCGGGAGATTTTGAGCAGTTCTTC
>TRBJ2-3|TRBV6-5|.|.
CASSGGPSDTQYF
TGTGCCAGCAGCGGGGGACCGAGTGATACGCAGTATTTT
>TRBJ2-2|TRBV7-2|.|.
CASSLEVGELFF
TGTGCCAGCAGCTTAGAAGTTGGGGAGCTGTTTTTT
>TRBJ2-5|TRBV27|.|.
CASSPPRVWAETQYF
TGTGCCAGCAGTCCCCCCCGGGTTTGGGCGGAGACCCAGTACTTC
>TRBJ2-1|TRBV5-4|once|TRBD1
CASSRGQNNEQFF
TGTGCCAGCAGCCGGGGACAGAACAATGAGCAGTTCTTC
>TRBJ2-7|TRBV5-1|.|TRBD1
CASSFGTDISSYEQYF
TGCGCCAGCAGCTTCGGGACAGATATTAGCTCCTACGAGCAGTACTTC
>TRBJ2-1|TRBV4-2|.|.
CASSPPTDGAYNEQFF
TGTGCCAGCAGCCCCCCGACGGACGGGGCCTACAATGAGCAGTTCTTC
>TRBJ2-5|TRBV6-5|.|.
CASSYSRDSLETQYF
TGTGCCAGCAGCTATTCCAGGGATTCCTTAGAGACCCAGTACTTC
>TRBJ2-7|TRBV7-2|.|.
CASSLTASYEQYF
TGTGCCAGCAGCTTAACAGCCTCCTACGAGCAGTACTTC
>TRBJ2-5|TRBV5-4|.|TRBD1
CASSPGQGQETQYF
TGTGCCAGCAGCCCGGGACAGGGCCAAGAGACCCAGTACTTC